The 4 T cell receptor beta chains below all came from one sample that was sequenced in a study of blood T cell repertoires in COVID-19. Clones were read by immunoSEQ multiplex PCR, and TCRdb kept only the in-frame ones, dropping some. This table has about 170,000 clones, about 89% appearing once. The sequenced material came from peripheral blood. The receptors come from a man between 65 and 85 years old with acute or convalescent COVID-19.

The chain has TRBV2 and TRBJ1-4; unclear D gene. Trimming left V 7 bases short and J 0 bases short, with 15 bases between. This CDR3 contains 16 residues. Germline CDR1 SNHLY, CDR2 FYNNEI. CDR3 sequence reads: CASMKDLMATNEKLFF. The CDR3 nucleotides read TGTGCCAGCATGAAGGACTTAATGGCAACTAATGAAAAACTGTTTTTT. The variable domain in full, with the rest retrieved from reference TRBV2 and TRBJ1-4, is EPEVTQTPSHQVTQMGQEVILRCVPISNHLYFYWYRQILGQKVEFLVSFYNNEISEKSEIFDDQFSVERPDGSNFTLKIRSTKLEDSAMYFCASMKDLMATNEKLFFGSGTQLSVL.

To note about this clone: Other DNA sequences within the sample encode an identical CDR3. The rearrangement uses TRBV4-3 and TRBJ2-5; TRBD1 might be the D (6 bases). V gave up 0 bases and J gave up 5 bases, with 10 bases separating them. The germline CDR1 and CDR2 sequences are LGHNA and YSLEER. CDR3 size: 14 residues. The DNA of the CDR3 is TGCGCCAGCAGCCAAGACAGGGGTGGGGAGACCCAGTACTTC. Translating it yields CASSQDRGGETQYF.

This clone appeared a few times. The rearrangement joins TRBV10-3 to TRBJ1-6; 9 bases fit TRBD1. The CDR3 contains 15 residues. J gave up 9 bases and V 3 bases, and 6 bases lay outside the gene matches. Germline V CDR1 and CDR2: ENHRY, SYGVKD. CDR3 protein: CAISELQGASSPLHF. The CDR3 nucleotides read TGTGCCATCAGTGAACTACAGGGGGCTAGTTCACCCCTCCACTTT.

The V call is TRBV9, the J call TRBJ1-6; the D gene is possibly TRBD1 (5 bases). Germline CDR1 is SGDLS and CDR2 is YYNGEE. CDR3 size: 14 residues. V was shortened by 8 bases and J by 7 bases, with 16 bases between the two germline ends. The CDR3 region is CASTLGRENSPLHF. DNA for the CDR3: TGTGCCAGTACCTTGGGACGGGAGAATTCACCCCTCCACTTT.